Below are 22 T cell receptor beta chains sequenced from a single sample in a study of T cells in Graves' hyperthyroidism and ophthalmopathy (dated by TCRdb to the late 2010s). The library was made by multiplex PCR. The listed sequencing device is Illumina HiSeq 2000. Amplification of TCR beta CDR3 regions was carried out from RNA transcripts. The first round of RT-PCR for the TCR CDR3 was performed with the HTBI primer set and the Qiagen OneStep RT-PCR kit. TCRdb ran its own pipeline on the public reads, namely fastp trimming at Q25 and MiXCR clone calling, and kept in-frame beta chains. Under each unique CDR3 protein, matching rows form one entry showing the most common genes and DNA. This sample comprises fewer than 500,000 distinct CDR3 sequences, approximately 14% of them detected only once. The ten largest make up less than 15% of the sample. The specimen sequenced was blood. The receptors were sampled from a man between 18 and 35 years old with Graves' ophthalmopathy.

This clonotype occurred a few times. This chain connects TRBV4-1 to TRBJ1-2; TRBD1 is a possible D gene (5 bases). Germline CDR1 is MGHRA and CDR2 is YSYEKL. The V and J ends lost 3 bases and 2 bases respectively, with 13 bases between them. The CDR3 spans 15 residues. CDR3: CASSHPSSGNYGYTF. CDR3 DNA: TGCGCCAGCAGCCATCCCTCTTCAGGGAACTATGGCTACACCTTC.

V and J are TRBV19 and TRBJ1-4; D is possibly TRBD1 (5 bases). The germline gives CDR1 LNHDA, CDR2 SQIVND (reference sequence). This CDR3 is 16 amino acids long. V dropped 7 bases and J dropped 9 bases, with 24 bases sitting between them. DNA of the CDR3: TGTGCCAGTACCGCCTTGGACACCGCGTACGTACAAAAACTGTTTTTT. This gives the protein CASTALDTAYVQKLFF.

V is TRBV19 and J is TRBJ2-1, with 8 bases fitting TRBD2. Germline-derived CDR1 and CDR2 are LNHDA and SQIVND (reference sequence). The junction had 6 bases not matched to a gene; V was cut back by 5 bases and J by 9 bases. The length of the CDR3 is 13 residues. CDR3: CASSGSGISEQFF. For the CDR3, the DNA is TGTGCCAGTAGTGGTAGCGGGATTTCTGAGCAGTTCTTC.

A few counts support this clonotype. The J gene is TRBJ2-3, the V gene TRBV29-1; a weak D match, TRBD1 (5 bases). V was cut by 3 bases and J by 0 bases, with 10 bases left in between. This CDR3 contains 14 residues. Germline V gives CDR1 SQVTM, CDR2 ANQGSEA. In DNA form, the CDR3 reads TGCAGCGTTGAGGGGTCAGGGAGCACAGATACGCAGTATTTT. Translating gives CSVEGSGSTDTQYF.

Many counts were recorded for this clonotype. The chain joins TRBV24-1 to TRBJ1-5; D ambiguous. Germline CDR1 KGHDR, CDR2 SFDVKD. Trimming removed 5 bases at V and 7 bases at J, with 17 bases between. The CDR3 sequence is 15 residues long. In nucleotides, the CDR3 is TGTGCCACCAGTGCTGCTGATCCTTTTGAGCAGCCCCAGCATTTT. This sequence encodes CATSAADPFEQPQHF.

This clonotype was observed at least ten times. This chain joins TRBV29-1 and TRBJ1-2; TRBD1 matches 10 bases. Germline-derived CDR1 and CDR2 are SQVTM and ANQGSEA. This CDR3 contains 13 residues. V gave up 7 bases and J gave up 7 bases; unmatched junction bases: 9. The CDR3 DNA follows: TGCAGCGCAGTTTCGGGACAGGGGTTTGGCTACACCTTC. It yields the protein CSAVSGQGFGYTF.

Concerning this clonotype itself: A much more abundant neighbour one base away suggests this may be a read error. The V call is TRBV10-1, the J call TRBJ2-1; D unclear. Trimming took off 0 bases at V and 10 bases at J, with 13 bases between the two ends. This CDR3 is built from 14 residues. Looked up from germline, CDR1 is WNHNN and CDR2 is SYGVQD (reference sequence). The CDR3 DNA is TGCGCCAGCAGTGAGTCGATTTCGCACTACGAGCAGTTCTTC. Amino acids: CASSESISHYEQFF.

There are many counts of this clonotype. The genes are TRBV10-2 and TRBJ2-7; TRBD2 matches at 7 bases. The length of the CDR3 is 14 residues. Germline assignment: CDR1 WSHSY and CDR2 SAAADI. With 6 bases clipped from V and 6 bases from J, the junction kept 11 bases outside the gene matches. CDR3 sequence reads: CASRRGSYPTEQYF. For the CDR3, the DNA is TGCGCCAGCAGGCGGGGGTCCTACCCCACCGAGCAGTACTTC.

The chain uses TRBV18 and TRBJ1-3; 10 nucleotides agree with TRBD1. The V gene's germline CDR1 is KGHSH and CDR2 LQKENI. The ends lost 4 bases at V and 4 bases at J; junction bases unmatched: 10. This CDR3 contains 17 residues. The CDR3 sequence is CASSRDRGVFYGNTIYF. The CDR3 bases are TGTGCCAGCTCACGGGACAGGGGAGTGTTTTACGGAAACACCATATATTTT.

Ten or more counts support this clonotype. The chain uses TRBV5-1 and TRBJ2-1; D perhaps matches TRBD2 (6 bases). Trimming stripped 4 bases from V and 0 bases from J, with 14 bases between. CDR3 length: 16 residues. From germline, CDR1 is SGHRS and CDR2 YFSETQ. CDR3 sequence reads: CASSIRGGVSYNEQFF. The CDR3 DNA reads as TGCGCCAGCAGCATCCGCGGAGGGGTCTCCTACAATGAGCAGTTCTTC.

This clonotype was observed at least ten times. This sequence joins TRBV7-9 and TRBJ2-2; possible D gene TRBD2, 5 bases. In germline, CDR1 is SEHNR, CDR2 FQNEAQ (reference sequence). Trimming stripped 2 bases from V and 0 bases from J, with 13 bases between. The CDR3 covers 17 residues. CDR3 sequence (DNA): TGTGCCAGCAGCTTAAGGCCGGGAATGACGAACACCGGGGAGCTGTTTTTT. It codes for CASSLRPGMTNTGELFF.

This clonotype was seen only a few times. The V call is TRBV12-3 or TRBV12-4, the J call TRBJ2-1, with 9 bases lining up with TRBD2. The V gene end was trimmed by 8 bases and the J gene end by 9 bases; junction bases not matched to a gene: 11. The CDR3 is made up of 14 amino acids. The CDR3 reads CASAYKRGVGEQFF. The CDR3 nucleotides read TGTGCCAGCGCTTACAAGCGGGGGGTGGGTGAGCAGTTCTTC.

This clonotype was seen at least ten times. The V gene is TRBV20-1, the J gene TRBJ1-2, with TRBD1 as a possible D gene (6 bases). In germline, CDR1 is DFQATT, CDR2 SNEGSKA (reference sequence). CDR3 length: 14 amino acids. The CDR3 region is CSSTGTLESYGYTF. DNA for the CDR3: TGCAGCAGTACCGGGACACTGGAATCCTATGGCTACACCTTC.

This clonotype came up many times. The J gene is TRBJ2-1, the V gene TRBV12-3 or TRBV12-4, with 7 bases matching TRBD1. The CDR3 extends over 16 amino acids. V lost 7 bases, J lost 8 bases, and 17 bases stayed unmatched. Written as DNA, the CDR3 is TGTGCCAGCACCCAGGGGGAAGGCATTCCCCCTCATGAGCAGTTCTTC. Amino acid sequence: CASTQGEGIPPHEQFF.

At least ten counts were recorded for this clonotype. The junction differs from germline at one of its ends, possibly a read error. The DNA for the CDR3 is TGTGCCAGCAGCTTAGTTGGCACAGATACGCAGTATTTT. This translates into CASSLVGTDTQYF. V gene TRBV5-1 combines with J gene TRBJ2-3; D is unclear. Germline values: CDR1 SGHRS, CDR2 YFSETQ. The CDR3 runs to 13 residues.

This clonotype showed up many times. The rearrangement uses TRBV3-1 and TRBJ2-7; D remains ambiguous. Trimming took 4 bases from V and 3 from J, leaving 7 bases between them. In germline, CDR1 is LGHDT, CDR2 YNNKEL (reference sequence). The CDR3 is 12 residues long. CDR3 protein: CASSLHSYEQYF. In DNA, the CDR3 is TGTGCCAGCAGCCTTCACAGCTACGAGCAGTACTTC.

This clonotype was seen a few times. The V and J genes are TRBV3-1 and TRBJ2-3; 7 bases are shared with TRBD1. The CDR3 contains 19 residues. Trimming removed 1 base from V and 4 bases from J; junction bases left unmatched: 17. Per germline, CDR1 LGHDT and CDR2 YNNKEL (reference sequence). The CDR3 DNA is TGTGCCAGCAGCCAAGGAATCATGGCAGGGGGATTTGGGGCAGATACGCAGTATTTT. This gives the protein CASSQGIMAGGFGADTQYF.

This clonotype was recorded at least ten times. The CDR3: CSVLGTAYEQYF. In nucleotides, the CDR3 is TGCAGCGTGTTAGGGACTGCCTACGAGCAGTACTTC. This chain joins TRBV29-1 and TRBJ2-7; possibly TRBD2 for D (6 bases). V lost 6 bases and J 2 bases, leaving 11 bases between the germline ends. The length of the CDR3 is 12 residues. Germline V gene lookup returns CDR1 SQVTM and CDR2 ANQGSEA.

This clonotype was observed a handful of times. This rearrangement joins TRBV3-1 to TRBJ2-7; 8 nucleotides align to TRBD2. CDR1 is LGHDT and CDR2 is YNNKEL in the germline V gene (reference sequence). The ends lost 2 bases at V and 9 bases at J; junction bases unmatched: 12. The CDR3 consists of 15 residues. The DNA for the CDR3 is TGTGCCAGCAGCCAAATCGGCCTCGGGGGGGCGGCGCAGTACTTC. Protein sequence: CASSQIGLGGAAQYF.

CDR3 in DNA: TGTGCCAGTAGTACCCTGAAACAGGCGGGGAATCAGCCCCAGCATTTT. Amino acids: CASSTLKQAGNQPQHF. V usage is TRBV19 and J usage is TRBJ1-5, with TRBD1 as a possible D gene (5 bases). V lost 4 bases, J lost 4 bases, and 17 bases lay in between. This CDR3 has 16 residues. Germline CDR1 and CDR2: LNHDA and SQIVND (reference sequence). Full variable domain (missing parts from reference TRBV19 and TRBJ1-5): DGGITQSPKYLFRKEGQNVTLSCEQNLNHDAMYWYRQDPGQGLRLIYYSQIVNDFQKGDIAEGYSVSREKKESFPLTVTSAQKNPTAFYLCASSTLKQAGNQPQHFGDGTRLSIL.

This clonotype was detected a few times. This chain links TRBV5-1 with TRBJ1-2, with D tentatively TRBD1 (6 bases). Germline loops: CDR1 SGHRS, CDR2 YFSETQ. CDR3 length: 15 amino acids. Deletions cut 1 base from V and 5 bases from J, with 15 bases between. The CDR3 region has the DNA TGCGCCAGCAGCTTGACGGACGGGGGCGGGTATGGCTACACCTTC. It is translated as CASSLTDGGGYGYTF.

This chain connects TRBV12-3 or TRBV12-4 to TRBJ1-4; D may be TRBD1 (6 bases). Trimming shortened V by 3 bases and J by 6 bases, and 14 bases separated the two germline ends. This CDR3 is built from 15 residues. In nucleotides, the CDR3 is TGTGCCAGCAGTTTTGTGGGGGGCGCGGATGAAAAACTGTTTTTT. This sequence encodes CASSFVGGADEKLFF.